This T cell receptor (beta chain) came from a study of OX40 agonist ivuxolimab in advanced cancers. Study-wide background: Three patients got partial responses; one had hepatocellular carcinoma and two had cutaneous melanoma.

Whole-study results and caveats: The study found that CD8+ T cells averaged more expanded clones than CD4+.

Using immunoSEQ multiplex PCR, the repertoire was profiled, and TCRdb retains in-frame clones only, with some absent. Of approximately 160,000 clones detected, roughly 94% appear once; the ten largest clones hold about 0.33%. Germline V gene sequence: CDR1 SGDLS, CDR2 YYNGEE. The junction had 10 bases not matched to a gene; V was cut back by 0 bases and J by 1 base. The CDR3 has 18 residues. To note about this clone: Its antigen remains unidentified.

Autoimmune disease history or systemic immunosuppression excluded patients. Source: CD4+ or CD8+ T cells sorted from blood, taken in a trial of the OX40 agonist ivuxolimab. The V gene is TRBV9, the J gene TRBJ2-1, with 7 bases that match TRBD2. The TCR sequence derives from an adult with an advanced solid tumor such as melanoma, head and neck, liver or kidney cancer. The CDR3: CASSVGLGGSGSYNEQFF. CDR3 DNA: TGTGCCAGCAGCGTAGGTCTCGGCGGGAGTGGGTCCTACAATGAGCAGTTCTTC.